A selection of T cell receptor beta chains follows, all from one sample in a study of CD8 T cells in Susac syndrome. TCRdb reanalysed the immunoSEQ multiplex PCR reads using MiXCR and keeps one entry per CDR3 protein. The data hold approximately 270,000 distinct CDR3 sequences, with roughly 95% observed a single time. Sequenced sample: CD4+ T cells from PBMCs. The receptors shown here come from a human donor with multiple sclerosis. CDR3s include the opening cysteine and the closing phenylalanine or tryptophan. A D gene is named only where the DNA matches it firmly. Size is omitted from some rows. Given values are once, few, many or a class for expanded clones.

V	size	J	D	CDR3	DNA
TRBV20-1	-	TRBJ1-2	-	CSASVGSGYTF	TGCAGTGCTAGTGTAGGGTCCGGCTACACCTTC
TRBV20-1	-	TRBJ2-5	-	CSAPSRETQYF	TGCAGTGCGCCTAGCAGGGAGACCCAGTACTTC
TRBV19	-	TRBJ2-1	-	CASSILQQTEQFF	TGTGCCAGTAGTATTTTGCAGCAGACTGAGCAGTTCTTC
TRBV24-1	-	TRBJ2-1	TRBD2	CATSDLSPLAGGYNEQFF	TGTGCCACCAGTGATTTGTCGCCCTTAGCGGGAGGCTACAATGAGCAGTTCTTC
TRBV5-4	-	TRBJ2-3	-	CASSLPASTDTQYF	TGTGCCAGCAGCTTGCCGGCTAGCACAGATACGCAGTATTTT
TRBV29-1	-	TRBJ2-7	TRBD1	CSVDTPTGGDEQYF	TGCAGCGTTGACACGCCAACAGGGGGCGACGAGCAGTACTTC
TRBV24-1	-	TRBJ1-2	-	CATSDPPGTGYTF	TGTGCCACCAGTGATCCGCCGGGGACTGGCTACACCTTC
TRBV5-4	-	TRBJ2-7	TRBD1	CASSLDGTGDHEQYF	TGTGCCAGCAGCTTGGATGGGACAGGGGACCACGAGCAGTACTTC
TRBV13	-	TRBJ1-6	TRBD1	CASSLTGGYSPLHF	TGTGCCAGCAGCTTAACAGGGGGCTATTCACCCCTCCACTTT
TRBV24-1	-	TRBJ1-1	-	CATSDPWGPNTEAFF	TGTGCCACCAGTGATCCCTGGGGGCCAAACACTGAAGCTTTCTTT
TRBV10-3	once	TRBJ1-6	-	CATRTATGYNSPLHF	TGTGCCACGAGGACGGCCACCGGCTATAATTCACCCCTCCACTTT
TRBV20-1	-	TRBJ1-6	TRBD1	CSASRTGGTYNSPLHF	TGCAGTGCGTCAAGGACAGGGGGCACGTATAATTCACCCCTCCACTTT
TRBV12-3/TRBV12-4	-	TRBJ2-7	-	CASSRWRAGQYF	TGTGCCAGCAGCCGTTGGAGGGCGGGGCAGTACTTC
TRBV11-2	-	TRBJ2-5	-	CASSLFYQETQYF	TGTGCCAGCAGCTTATTCTACCAAGAGACCCAGTACTTC
TRBV6-5	-	TRBJ2-4	-	CASSYSHGGTAGIQYF	TGTGCCAGCAGTTACTCGCATGGAGGGACTGCGGGCATTCAGTACTTC
TRBV6-2/TRBV6-3	once	TRBJ2-5	TRBD2	CASSYSKTAGGGQQETQYF	TGTGCCAGCAGTTACTCGAAAACCGCTGGCGGGGGGCAACAAGAGACCCAGTACTTC
TRBV6-5	-	TRBJ2-3	-	CASSGRTDTQYF	TGTGCCAGCAGTGGACGCACAGATACGCAGTATTTT
TRBV6-6	-	TRBJ2-2	TRBD2	CASIRGGTSGTGELFF	TGTGCCAGCATTAGGGGGGGGACTAGCGGCACCGGGGAGCTGTTTTTT
TRBV11-2	once	TRBJ2-1	TRBD2	CASSPLRTSGRLMMNNEQFF	TGTGCCAGCAGCCCCCTACGGACTAGCGGGAGGTTGATGATGAACAATGAGCAGTTCTTC
TRBV4-1	-	TRBJ1-1	-	CASSQESEGLSEAFF	TGCGCCAGCAGCCAAGAAAGCGAGGGGCTGAGTGAAGCTTTCTTT
TRBV12-3/TRBV12-4	-	TRBJ2-7	TRBD2	CASSRAGSSYEQYF	TGTGCCAGCAGTAGAGCGGGGAGCTCCTACGAGCAGTACTTC
TRBV24-1	-	TRBJ2-3	-	CATRGPGADTQYF	TGTGCCACCAGGGGGCCGGGGGCAGATACGCAGTATTTT
TRBV2	-	TRBJ1-1	-	CASSAMGVAFF	TGTGCCAGCAGTGCAATGGGGGTAGCTTTCTTT
TRBV18	once	TRBJ2-1	-	CASSRRSGGDEQFF	TGTGCCAGCTCACGCCGGTCGGGTGGGGATGAGCAGTTCTTC
TRBV2	-	TRBJ1-6	-	CASTVLSTPQPLHF	TGTGCCAGCACCGTCTTGTCAACGCCACAACCCCTCCACTTT
TRBV24-1	-	TRBJ2-2	TRBD1	CATSDSGTGFSGELFF	TGTGCCACCAGTGATTCCGGGACAGGATTCTCCGGGGAGCTGTTTTTT
TRBV12-3/TRBV12-4	-	TRBJ1-2	-	CASSLLLQYGYTF	TGTGCCAGCAGTTTATTGTTACAGTATGGCTACACCTTC
TRBV28	-	TRBJ2-4	-	CASSFPAENIQYF	TGTGCCAGCAGTTTTCCTGCAGAAAACATTCAGTACTTC
TRBV30	-	TRBJ1-5	-	CAWSQTGVYNQPQHF	TGTGCCTGGAGTCAAACCGGGGTTTACAATCAGCCCCAGCATTTT
TRBV24-1	-	TRBJ2-3	-	CATSDPTPKDTQYF	TGTGCCACCAGTGATCCAACACCAAAAGATACGCAGTATTTT
TRBV7-8	-	TRBJ2-1	-	CASSLIFNEQFF	TGTGCCAGCAGCTTAATCTTCAATGAGCAGTTCTTC
TRBV15	few	TRBJ2-5	-	CATDDGGDQETQYF	TGTGCCACCGACGATGGGGGCGATCAAGAGACCCAGTACTTC